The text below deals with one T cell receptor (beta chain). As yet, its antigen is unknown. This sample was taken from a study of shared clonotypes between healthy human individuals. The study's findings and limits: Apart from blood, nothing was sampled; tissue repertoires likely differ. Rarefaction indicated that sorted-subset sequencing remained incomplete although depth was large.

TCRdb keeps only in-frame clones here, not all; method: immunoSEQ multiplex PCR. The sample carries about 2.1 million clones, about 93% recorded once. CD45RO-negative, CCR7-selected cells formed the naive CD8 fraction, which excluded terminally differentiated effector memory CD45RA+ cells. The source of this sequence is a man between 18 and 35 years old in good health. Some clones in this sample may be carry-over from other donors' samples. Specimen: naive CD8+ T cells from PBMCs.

The CDR3 is CASRVGPEGNEQFF. The CDR3 bases are TGTGCCAGCAGGGTCGGGCCCGAAGGAAATGAGCAGTTCTTC. The chain joins TRBV27 to TRBJ2-1, with D unresolved. Trimming stripped 6 bases from V and 7 bases from J, with 16 bases between. CDR3 size: 14 residues. In germline, CDR1 is MNHEY, CDR2 SMNVEV (reference sequence).